This T cell receptor (beta chain) was sequenced in a study of post-analysis software for immune sequencing data. General study findings and limits: Controls showed lower frequencies than patients for roughly five TRBV segments, and TRBV5-6, TRBV5-1 and TRBV20-1 were among these.

This clonotype turned up a few times. The antigen is unknown. Carried by the TCR beta cDNA libraries were unique molecular identifiers. TCRdb reanalysed the PCR reads using MiXCR and keeps one entry per CDR3 protein. The table shows hundreds of thousands of distinct CDR3 sequences, with around 27% occurring only once. The V gene lost 7 bases and the J gene lost 0 bases, with 16 bases spanning the gap. This CDR3 region has 15 residues. Material for sequencing was blood. The TCR sequence derives from a girl under 18 with multiple sclerosis. The chain couples TRBV12-3 or TRBV12-4 to TRBJ2-7, with D possibly being TRBD1 or TRBD2 (5 bases each). In DNA, the CDR3 is TGTGCCAGCACCTTCCGGGGCGCAGTCTCCTACGAGCAGTACTTC. The encoded protein is CASTFRGAVSYEQYF.